What follows are 19 T cell receptor beta chains derived from one specimen sequenced in a study of T-cell reconstitution after alpha-beta-depleted transplantation in children. Unique molecular identifiers were incorporated during preparation of the TCRbeta library. TCRdb re-analysed the PCR reads in MiXCR, keeping a single row per CDR3 protein. The profile covers 530,000 or so distinct CDR3 sequences, with around 27% appearing a single time and about 35% taken by the ten largest. This material consisted of PBMCs, taken before TCRalphabeta/CD19-depleted stem cell transplant. The receptor set was obtained from a boy younger than two with Wiskott-Aldrich syndrome, due to receive a stem cell transplant.

The table lists this clonotype with a few counts. The chain couples TRBV20-1 to TRBJ1-3, with D uncertain. Trimming took 2 bases from V and 4 from J, leaving 12 bases between them. CDR1 and CDR2 (germline): DFQATT, SNEGSKA (reference sequence). The CDR3 has 14 amino acids. The CDR3 protein is CSARRVGSGNTIYF. CDR3 nucleotide sequence: TGCAGTGCTAGAAGAGTAGGGTCAGGAAACACCATATATTTT.

This clonotype was seen a few times. The chain joins TRBV5-1 to TRBJ2-1; D is uncertain. This CDR3 has 14 residues. V lost 0 bases and J lost 7, with 11 bases in between. CDR1 SGHRS and CDR2 YFSETQ come from the germline V gene. CDR3: CASSLVPSRNEQFF. The CDR3 nucleotides are TGCGCCAGCAGCTTGGTGCCTAGTAGGAATGAGCAGTTCTTC.

The chain couples TRBV9 to TRBJ2-6, with 8 bases lining up with TRBD2. Per germline, CDR1 SGDLS and CDR2 YYNGEE. There are 18 residues in the CDR3. V gave up 0 bases and J gave up 2 bases; unmatched junction bases: 7. The CDR3 bases are TGTGCCAGCAGCGTAGTTTCGGGAGGGCCCCCTGGGGCCAACGTCCTGACTTTC. Its protein is CASSVVSGGPPGANVLTF.

The chain recombines TRBV7-3 with TRBJ2-2; 11 bases map to TRBD2. The length of the CDR3 is 22 residues. With V trimmed by 1 base and J by 0 bases, 16 bases remained unmatched. The V gene's germline CDR1 is SGHTA and CDR2 FQGTGA. CDR3 in amino acids: CASSLRAVPQGTSGPNTGELFF. The CDR3 bases are TGTGCCAGCAGCTTAAGGGCGGTTCCGCAGGGGACTAGCGGACCGAACACCGGGGAGCTGTTTTTT.

This clonotype was picked up a small number of times. The chain carries TRBV29-1 and TRBJ1-1; D ambiguous. The CDR3 has 10 residues. V shed 7 bases and J shed 7 bases, with 10 bases lying between them. The germline V gene encodes CDR1 SQVTM and CDR2 ANQGSEA. CDR3 sequence (DNA): TGCAGCGCCTTTGAAGGTGAAGCTTTCTTT. Translation gives CSAFEGEAFF.

This clonotype was found once. The chain employs TRBV6-5 and TRBJ1-6; weak D call: TRBD1 (5 bases). This CDR3 has 16 amino acids. Germline-derived CDR1 and CDR2 are MNHEY and SVGAGI. The V and J ends lost 0 bases and 7 bases respectively, with 13 bases between them. In nucleotides, the CDR3 is TGTGCCAGCAGTTACTCGACGGGACGGACGAATTCACCCCTCCACTTT. Protein sequence: CASSYSTGRTNSPLHF.

In nucleotides, the CDR3 is TGCGCCAGCAGCCAAGATTCCACTAGCGGGAGGGATGAGCAGTTCTTC. Residues: CASSQDSTSGRDEQFF. The V gene is TRBV4-1, the J gene TRBJ2-1, with 13 nucleotides matching TRBD2. The CDR3 is 16 residues long. Per the germline V gene, CDR1 is MGHRA and CDR2 is YSYEKL. Trimming at V came to 0 bases and at J to 8 bases, leaving 4 bases not matched to a gene.

This chain uses TRBV29-1 with TRBJ2-7, with 9 positions matching TRBD1. This CDR3 contains 14 residues. J gave up 3 bases and V 7 bases, and 10 bases lay outside the gene matches. Germline assignment: CDR1 SQVTM and CDR2 ANQGSEA. CDR3 sequence reads: CSAGGTGSFYEQYF. In DNA form, the CDR3 reads TGCAGCGCCGGGGGGACAGGGAGTTTCTACGAGCAGTACTTC.

This clonotype was picked up a small number of times. This chain joins TRBV6-2 or TRBV6-3 and TRBJ1-5, with TRBD1 as a possible D gene (5 bases). The V gene's germline CDR1 is MNHEY and CDR2 SVGEGT. The germline V and J ends were trimmed by 2 bases and 5 bases, with 13 bases remaining between them. The CDR3 is made up of 15 amino acids. This chain's CDR3 is CASSYGVRGHQPQHF. Here the CDR3 DNA reads TGTGCCAGCAGTTACGGGGTTAGGGGCCATCAGCCCCAGCATTTT.

This clonotype was picked up a small number of times. The chain carries TRBV20-1 and TRBJ2-3; 7 bases align to TRBD2. The CDR3 extends over 13 amino acids. Germline CDR1 is DFQATT and CDR2 is SNEGSKA (reference sequence). V was pared by 3 bases and J by 2 bases, with 2 bases of the junction left unmatched. The chain's CDR3 is CSASGRPTDTQYF. CDR3 nucleotides: TGCAGTGCTAGCGGGAGGCCCACAGATACGCAGTATTTT.

The gene calls are TRBV20-1 and TRBJ2-2; possibly TRBD2 for D (6 bases). The germline V and J ends were trimmed by 3 bases and 6 bases, with 11 bases remaining between them. The CDR3 runs to 13 residues. The germline V gene has CDR1 DFQATT and CDR2 SNEGSKA (reference sequence). This CDR3 is CSASGSRAGELFF. Written as DNA, the CDR3 is TGCAGTGCTAGCGGGAGTAGGGCCGGGGAGCTGTTTTTT.

The rearrangement uses TRBV6-4 and TRBJ2-1, with D possibly being TRBD2 (7 bases). The V and J ends lost 1 base and 12 bases respectively, with 16 bases between them. Per the germline V gene, CDR1 is MRHNA and CDR2 is SNTAGT. The CDR3 covers 14 residues. Here the CDR3 DNA reads TGTGCCAGCAGTGACTACCCCGGGGGGCAGGTGCAGTTCTTC. It codes for CASSDYPGGQVQFF.

This clonotype has a handful of counts. The rearrangement uses TRBV5-1 and TRBJ2-3, with 10 bases that match TRBD2. The CDR3 covers 16 residues. V lost 4 bases to trimming and J lost 3 bases; unmatched junction nucleotides: 8. Looked up from germline, CDR1 is SGHRS and CDR2 is YFSETQ. This CDR3 reads CASSPVGSGRTDTQYF. In DNA, the CDR3 is TGCGCCAGCAGCCCAGTGGGTAGCGGGAGGACAGATACGCAGTATTTT. Full variable domain (rest looked up from reference TRBV5-1 and TRBJ2-3): KAGVTQTPRYLIKTRGQQVTLSCSPISGHRSVSWYQQTPGQGLQFLFEYFSETQRNKGNFPGRFSGRQFSNSRSEMNVSTLELGDSALYLCASSPVGSGRTDTQYFGPGTRLTVL.

The chain couples TRBV7-9 to TRBJ2-1; a possible D gene is TRBD2 (6 bases). The CDR3 extends over 12 amino acids. V was trimmed by 3 bases and J by 9 bases, leaving 9 bases between them. Germline V CDR1 and CDR2: SEHNR, FQNEAQ (reference sequence). CDR3 region: CASSFTSIEQFF. DNA of the CDR3: TGTGCCAGCAGCTTTACTAGCATTGAGCAGTTCTTC.

This clonotype was observed a few times. The V gene is TRBV25-1, the J gene TRBJ2-1; D might be TRBD2 (6 bases). CDR1 MGHDK and CDR2 SYGVNS come from the germline V gene. The CDR3 contains 17 residues. V dropped 6 bases and J dropped 6 bases, with 24 bases sitting between them. The CDR3 is CASRVTQSGSTSNEQFF. The CDR3, as DNA: TGTGCCAGCAGAGTCACCCAAAGCGGGTCAACGAGCAATGAGCAGTTCTTC. Full variable domain (missing parts from reference TRBV25-1 and TRBJ2-1): EADIYQTPRYLVIGTGKKITLECSQTMGHDKMYWYQQDPGMELHLIHYSYGVNSTEKGDLSSESTVSRIRTEHFPLTLESARPSHTSQYLCASRVTQSGSTSNEQFFGPGTRLTVL.

The chain is built from TRBV10-3 and TRBJ1-5; no firm D call. The V gene's germline CDR1 is ENHRY and CDR2 SYGVKD. V lost 3 bases to trimming and J lost 4 bases, with 7 bases between them. CDR3 length: 13 residues. The CDR3 DNA reads TGTGCCATCAGTGATTCAGGAAATCAGCCCCAGCATTTT. This sequence encodes CAISDSGNQPQHF.

In this sample, this clonotype turned up once. The chain uses TRBV6-2 or TRBV6-3 and TRBJ2-1; 8 bases align to TRBD2. The length of the CDR3 is 14 residues. Per germline, CDR1 MNHEY and CDR2 SVGEGT. The V gene end was trimmed by 5 bases and the J gene end by 4 bases; junction bases not matched to a gene: 4. CDR3 sequence (DNA): TGTGCCAGCAGTATAGCGGGACATTACAATGAGCAGTTCTTC. It codes for CASSIAGHYNEQFF.

The chain has TRBV24-1 and TRBJ2-2; 9 bases fit TRBD1. The CDR3 runs to 18 residues. The V segment lost 3 bases and the J segment 2 bases; nucleotides outside the gene matches: 9. Germline CDR1 KGHDR, CDR2 SFDVKD. This CDR3 reads CATSDRPGTGKNTGELFF. The CDR3 nucleotides are TGTGCCACCAGTGATCGTCCCGGGACAGGGAAAAACACCGGGGAGCTGTTTTTT.

V gene TRBV19 combines with J gene TRBJ1-1; D gene uncertain. The germline V and J ends were trimmed by 3 bases and 4 bases, with 6 bases remaining between them. The length of the CDR3 is 12 residues. Germline CDR1 LNHDA, CDR2 SQIVND (reference sequence). CDR3 bases: TGTGCCAGTAGTATGCGTTTCACTGAAGCTTTCTTT. Translating gives CASSMRFTEAFF.